This T cell receptor (beta chain) was obtained from a study of blood T cell repertoires in COVID-19. Study-wide context: PBMCs, B-cell-depleted T cells, or T cells provided the cDNA or gDNA that made up the material.

Clones were sequenced by immunoSEQ multiplex PCR, and TCRdb holds only the in-frame ones, with some missing. Of a few hundred thousand clones listed, approximately 78% are singletons. The length of the CDR3 is 15 residues. The germline V gene has CDR1 SEHNR and CDR2 FQNEAQ (reference sequence). V lost 5 bases and J lost 3; bases outside the gene matches: 7. This sequence joins TRBV7-9 and TRBJ2-5; 9 nucleotides agree with TRBD1. The TCR comes from a woman between 18 and 29 years old with acute or convalescent COVID-19. Sequencing was carried out using peripheral blood. The CDR3 region is CASSPGTGLKETQYF. DNA for the CDR3: TGTGCCAGCAGCCCCGGGACAGGGCTAAAAGAGACCCAGTACTTC.